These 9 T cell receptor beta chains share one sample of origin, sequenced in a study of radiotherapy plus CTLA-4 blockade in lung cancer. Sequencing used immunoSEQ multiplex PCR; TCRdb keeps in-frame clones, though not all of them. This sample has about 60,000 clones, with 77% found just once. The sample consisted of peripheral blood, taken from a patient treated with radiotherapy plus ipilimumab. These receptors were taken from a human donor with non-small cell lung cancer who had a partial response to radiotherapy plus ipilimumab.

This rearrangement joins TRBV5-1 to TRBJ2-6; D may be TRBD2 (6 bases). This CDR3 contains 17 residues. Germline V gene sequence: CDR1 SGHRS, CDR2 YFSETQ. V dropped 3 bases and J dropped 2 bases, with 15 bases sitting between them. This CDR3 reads CASSSRPGGTGANVLTF. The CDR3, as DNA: TGCGCCAGCAGCTCCCGCCCTGGGGGGACTGGGGCCAACGTCCTGACTTTC.

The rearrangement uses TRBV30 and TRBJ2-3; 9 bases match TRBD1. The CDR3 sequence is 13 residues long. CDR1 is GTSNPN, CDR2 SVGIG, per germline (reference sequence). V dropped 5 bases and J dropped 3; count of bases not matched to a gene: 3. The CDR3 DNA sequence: TGTGCCTGGGGGACAGGGTTAACAGATACGCAGTATTTT. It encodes CAWGTGLTDTQYF.

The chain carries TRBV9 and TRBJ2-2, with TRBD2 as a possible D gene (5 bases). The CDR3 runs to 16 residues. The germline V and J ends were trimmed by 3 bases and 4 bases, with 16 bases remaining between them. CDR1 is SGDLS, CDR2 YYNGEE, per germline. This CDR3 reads CASSGTLRRSTGELFF. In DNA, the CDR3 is TGTGCCAGCAGCGGGACTCTTCGGCGGAGCACCGGGGAGCTGTTTTTT.

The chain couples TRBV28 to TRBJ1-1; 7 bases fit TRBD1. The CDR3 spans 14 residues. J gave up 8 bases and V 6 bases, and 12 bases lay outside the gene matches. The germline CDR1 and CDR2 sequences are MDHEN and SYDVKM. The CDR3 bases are TGTGCCAGCAGCTTCCCTCGGGACAGCCGAGAAGCTTTCTTT. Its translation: CASSFPRDSREAFF.

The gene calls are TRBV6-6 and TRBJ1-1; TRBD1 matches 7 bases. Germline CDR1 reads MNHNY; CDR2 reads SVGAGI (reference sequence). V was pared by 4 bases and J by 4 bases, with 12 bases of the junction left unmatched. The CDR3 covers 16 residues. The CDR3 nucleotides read TGTGCCAGCAGTTTAGGGACAGTTGGTCGATTCACTGAAGCTTTCTTT. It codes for CASSLGTVGRFTEAFF.

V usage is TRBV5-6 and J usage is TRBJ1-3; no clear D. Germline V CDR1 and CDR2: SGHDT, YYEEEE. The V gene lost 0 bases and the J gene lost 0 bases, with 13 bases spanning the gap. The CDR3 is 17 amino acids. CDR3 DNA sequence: TGTGCCAGCAGCTTGGGAGAAACGCGGCTCTCTGGAAACACCATATATTTT. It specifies CASSLGETRLSGNTIYF.

Here the CDR3 reads CASSLVGGKNTGELFF. The CDR3 bases are TGTGCCAGCAGCTTAGTAGGGGGCAAGAACACCGGGGAGCTGTTTTTT. The V call is TRBV7-2, the J call TRBJ2-2; 7 bases match TRBD1. The CDR3 is 16 residues long. Germline values: CDR1 SGHTA, CDR2 FQGNSA. Germline trimming cut 1 base from V and 1 base from J; bases unmatched to any gene: 3.

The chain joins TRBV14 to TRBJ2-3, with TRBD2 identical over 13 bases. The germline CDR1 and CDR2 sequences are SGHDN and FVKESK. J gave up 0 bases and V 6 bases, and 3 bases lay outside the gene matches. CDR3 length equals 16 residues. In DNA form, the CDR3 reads TGTGCCAGCAGTCGGACTAGCGGGGGTAGCACAGATACGCAGTATTTT. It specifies CASSRTSGGSTDTQYF.

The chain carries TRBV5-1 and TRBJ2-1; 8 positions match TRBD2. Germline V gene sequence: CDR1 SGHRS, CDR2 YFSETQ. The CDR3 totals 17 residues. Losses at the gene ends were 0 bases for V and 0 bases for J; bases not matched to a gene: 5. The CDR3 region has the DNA TGCGCCAGCAGCTTGGCGGGTAGCGGGGTCTCCTACAATGAGCAGTTCTTC. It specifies CASSLAGSGVSYNEQFF.